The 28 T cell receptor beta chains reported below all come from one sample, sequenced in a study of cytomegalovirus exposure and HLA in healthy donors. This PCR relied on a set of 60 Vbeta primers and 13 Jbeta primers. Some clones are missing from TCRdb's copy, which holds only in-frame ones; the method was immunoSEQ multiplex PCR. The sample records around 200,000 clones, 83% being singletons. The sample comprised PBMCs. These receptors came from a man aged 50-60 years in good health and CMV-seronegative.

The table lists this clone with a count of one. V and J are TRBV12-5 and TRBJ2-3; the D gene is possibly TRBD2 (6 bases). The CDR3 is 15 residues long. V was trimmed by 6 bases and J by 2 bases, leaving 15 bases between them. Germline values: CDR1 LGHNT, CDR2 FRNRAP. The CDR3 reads CASGPPRGDTDTQYF. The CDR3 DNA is TGTGCTAGTGGCCCCCCCCGCGGGGACACAGATACGCAGTATTTT.

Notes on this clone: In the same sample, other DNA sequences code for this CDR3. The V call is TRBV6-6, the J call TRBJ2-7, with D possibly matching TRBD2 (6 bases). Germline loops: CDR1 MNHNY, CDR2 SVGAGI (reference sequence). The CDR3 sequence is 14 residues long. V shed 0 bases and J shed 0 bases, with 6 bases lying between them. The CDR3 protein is CASSYSTSSYEQYF. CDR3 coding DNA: TGTGCCAGCAGTTACTCGACTAGCTCCTACGAGCAGTACTTC.

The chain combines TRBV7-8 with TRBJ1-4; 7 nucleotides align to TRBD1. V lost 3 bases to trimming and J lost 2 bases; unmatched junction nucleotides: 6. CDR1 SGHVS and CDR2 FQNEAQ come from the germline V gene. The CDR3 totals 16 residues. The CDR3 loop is CASSFPGQVTNEKLFF. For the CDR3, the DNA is TGTGCCAGCAGCTTTCCAGGACAGGTGACTAATGAAAAACTGTTTTTT.

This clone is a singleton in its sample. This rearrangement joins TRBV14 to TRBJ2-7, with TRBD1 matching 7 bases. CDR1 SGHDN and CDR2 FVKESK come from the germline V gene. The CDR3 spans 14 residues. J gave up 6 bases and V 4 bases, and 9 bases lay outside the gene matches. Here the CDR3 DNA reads TGTGCCAGCAGCCTTTCTAGGACAGGCGGCGAGCAGTACTTC. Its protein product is CASSLSRTGGEQYF. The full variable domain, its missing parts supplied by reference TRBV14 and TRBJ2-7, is EAGVTQFPSHSVIEKGQTVTLRCDPISGHDNLYWYRRVMGKEIKFLLHFVKESKQDESGMPNNRFLAERTGGTYSTLKVQPAELEDSGVYFCASSLSRTGGEQYFGPGTRLTVT.

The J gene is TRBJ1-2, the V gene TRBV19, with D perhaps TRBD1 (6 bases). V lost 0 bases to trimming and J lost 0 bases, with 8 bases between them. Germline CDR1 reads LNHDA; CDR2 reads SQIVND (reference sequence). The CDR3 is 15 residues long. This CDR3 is CASSIEQGTNYGYTF. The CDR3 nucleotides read TGTGCCAGTAGTATAGAGCAGGGGACTAACTATGGCTACACCTTC.

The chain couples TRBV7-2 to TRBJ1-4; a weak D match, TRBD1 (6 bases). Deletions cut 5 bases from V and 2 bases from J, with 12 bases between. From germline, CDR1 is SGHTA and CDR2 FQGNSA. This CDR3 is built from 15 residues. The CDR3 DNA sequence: TGTGCCAGCAGCAACACAGGGCTGACTAATGAAAAACTGTTTTTT. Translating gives CASSNTGLTNEKLFF.

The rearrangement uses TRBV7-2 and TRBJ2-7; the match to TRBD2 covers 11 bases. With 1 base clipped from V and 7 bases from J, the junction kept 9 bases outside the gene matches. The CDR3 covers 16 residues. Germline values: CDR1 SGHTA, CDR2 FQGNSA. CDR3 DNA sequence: TGTGCCAGCAGCTTAGGGACGGGACTAGCGGTAGAGGAGCAGTACTTC. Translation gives CASSLGTGLAVEEQYF.

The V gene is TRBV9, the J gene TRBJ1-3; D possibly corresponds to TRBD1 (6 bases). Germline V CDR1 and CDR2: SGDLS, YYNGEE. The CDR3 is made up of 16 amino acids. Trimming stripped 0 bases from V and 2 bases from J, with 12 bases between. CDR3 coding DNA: TGTGCCAGCAGCGTAGACCTACAGGGACCTGGAAACACCATATATTTT. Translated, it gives CASSVDLQGPGNTIYF.

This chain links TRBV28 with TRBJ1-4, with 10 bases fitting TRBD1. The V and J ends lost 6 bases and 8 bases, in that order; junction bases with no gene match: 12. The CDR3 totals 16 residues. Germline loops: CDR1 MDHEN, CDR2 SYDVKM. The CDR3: CASRPTTGTGEEKLFF. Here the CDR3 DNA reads TGTGCCAGCAGACCCACTACCGGGACAGGGGAAGAAAAACTGTTTTTT.

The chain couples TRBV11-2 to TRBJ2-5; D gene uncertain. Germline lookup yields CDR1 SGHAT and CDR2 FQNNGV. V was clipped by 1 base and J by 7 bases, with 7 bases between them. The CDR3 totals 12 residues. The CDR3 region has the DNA TGTGCCAGCAGCTTAGGAGCGCGGACCCAGTACTTC. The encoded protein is CASSLGARTQYF. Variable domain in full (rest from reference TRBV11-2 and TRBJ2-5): EAGVAQSPRYKIIEKRQSVAFWCNPISGHATLYWYQQILGQGPKLLIQFQNNGVVDDSQLPKDRFSAERLKGVDSTLKIQPAKLEDSAVYLCASSLGARTQYFGPGTRLLVL.

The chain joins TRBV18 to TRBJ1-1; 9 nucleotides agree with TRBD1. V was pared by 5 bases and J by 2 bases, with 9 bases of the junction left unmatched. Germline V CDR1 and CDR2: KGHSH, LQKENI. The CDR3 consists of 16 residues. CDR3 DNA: TGTGCCAGCTCAGGGCGACAGGGGGACGGCAACACTGAAGCTTTCTTT. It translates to CASSGRQGDGNTEAFF.

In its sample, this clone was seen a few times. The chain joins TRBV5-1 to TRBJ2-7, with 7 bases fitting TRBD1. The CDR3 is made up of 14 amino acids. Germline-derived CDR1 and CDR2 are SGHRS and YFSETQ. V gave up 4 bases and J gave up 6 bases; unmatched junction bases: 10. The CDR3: CASSDRQGVSEQYF. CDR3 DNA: TGCGCCAGCAGCGATAGACAGGGTGTCTCCGAGCAGTACTTC.

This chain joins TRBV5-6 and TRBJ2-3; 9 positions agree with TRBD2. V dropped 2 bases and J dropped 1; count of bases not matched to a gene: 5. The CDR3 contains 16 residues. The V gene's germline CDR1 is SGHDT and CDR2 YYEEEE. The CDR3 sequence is CASSLLAGARTDTQYF. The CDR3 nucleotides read TGTGCCAGCAGCTTATTAGCGGGGGCCCGCACAGATACGCAGTATTTT.

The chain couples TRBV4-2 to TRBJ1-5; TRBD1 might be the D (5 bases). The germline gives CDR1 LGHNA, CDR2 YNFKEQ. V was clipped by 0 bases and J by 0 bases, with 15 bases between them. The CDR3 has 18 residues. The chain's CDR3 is CASSQDSGGDYSNQPQHF. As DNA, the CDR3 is TGTGCCAGCAGCCAAGATAGTGGGGGGGATTATAGCAATCAGCCCCAGCATTTT.

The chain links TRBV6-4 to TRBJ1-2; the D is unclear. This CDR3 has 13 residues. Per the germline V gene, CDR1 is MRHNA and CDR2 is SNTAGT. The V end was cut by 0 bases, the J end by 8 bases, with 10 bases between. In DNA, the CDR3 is TGTGCCAGCAGTGACTCGAGAGGTAACGGCTACACCTTC. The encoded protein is CASSDSRGNGYTF.

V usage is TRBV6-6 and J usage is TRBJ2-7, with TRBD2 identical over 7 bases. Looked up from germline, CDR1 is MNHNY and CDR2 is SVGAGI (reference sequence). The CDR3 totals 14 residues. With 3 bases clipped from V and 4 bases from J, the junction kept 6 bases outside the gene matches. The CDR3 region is CASSYEGLNYEQYF. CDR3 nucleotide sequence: TGTGCCAGCAGTTATGAGGGACTAAATTACGAGCAGTACTTC.

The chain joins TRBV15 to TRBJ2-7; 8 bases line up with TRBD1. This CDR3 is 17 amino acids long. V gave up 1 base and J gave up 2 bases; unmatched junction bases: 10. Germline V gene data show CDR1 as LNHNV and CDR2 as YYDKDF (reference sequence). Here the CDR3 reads CATSRGARGPYPYEQYF. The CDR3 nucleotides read TGTGCCACCAGCAGAGGTGCCAGGGGGCCCTACCCCTACGAGCAGTACTTC.

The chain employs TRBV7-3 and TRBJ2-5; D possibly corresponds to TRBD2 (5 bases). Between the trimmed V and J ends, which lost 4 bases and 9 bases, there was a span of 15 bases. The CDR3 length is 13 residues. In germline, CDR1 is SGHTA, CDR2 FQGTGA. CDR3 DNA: TGTGCCAGCAGCTCCCAGAGCCTCGGGGCCCAGTACTTC. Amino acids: CASSSQSLGAQYF.

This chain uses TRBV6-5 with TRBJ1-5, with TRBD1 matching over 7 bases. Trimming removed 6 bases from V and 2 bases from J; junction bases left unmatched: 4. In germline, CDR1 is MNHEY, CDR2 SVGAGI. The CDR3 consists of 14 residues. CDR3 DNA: TGTGCCAGCAGGCGAGACAGGGGCAATCAGCCCCAGCATTTT. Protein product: CASRRDRGNQPQHF.

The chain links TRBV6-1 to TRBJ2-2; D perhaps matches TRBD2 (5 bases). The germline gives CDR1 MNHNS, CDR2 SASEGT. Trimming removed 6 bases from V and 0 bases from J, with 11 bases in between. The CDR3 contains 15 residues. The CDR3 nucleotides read TGTGCCAGCAGGGACTCAATTACGAACACCGGGGAGCTGTTTTTT. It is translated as CASRDSITNTGELFF.

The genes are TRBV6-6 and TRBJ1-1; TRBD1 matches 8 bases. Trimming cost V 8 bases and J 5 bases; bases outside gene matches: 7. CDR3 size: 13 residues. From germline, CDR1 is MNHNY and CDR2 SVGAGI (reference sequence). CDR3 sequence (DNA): TGTGCCAGCTGCCAGGGGGCAGGGACTGAAGCTTTCTTT. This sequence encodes CASCQGAGTEAFF.

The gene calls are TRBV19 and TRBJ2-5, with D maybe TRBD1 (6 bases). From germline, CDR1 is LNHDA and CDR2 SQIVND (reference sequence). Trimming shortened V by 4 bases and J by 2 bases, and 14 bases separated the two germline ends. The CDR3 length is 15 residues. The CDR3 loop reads CASSRTGSPQETQYF. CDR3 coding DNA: TGTGCCAGTAGTAGAACAGGGTCCCCACAAGAGACCCAGTACTTC.

CDR3 sequence reads: CASSSVSFSNQPQHF. CDR3 DNA: TGTGCCAGTAGTTCGGTTTCGTTTAGCAATCAGCCCCAGCATTTT. The V call is TRBV19, the J call TRBJ1-5; unclear D gene. The germline CDR1 and CDR2 sequences are LNHDA and SQIVND (reference sequence). This CDR3 region has 15 residues. V was shortened by 5 bases and J by 0 bases, with 11 bases between the two germline ends.

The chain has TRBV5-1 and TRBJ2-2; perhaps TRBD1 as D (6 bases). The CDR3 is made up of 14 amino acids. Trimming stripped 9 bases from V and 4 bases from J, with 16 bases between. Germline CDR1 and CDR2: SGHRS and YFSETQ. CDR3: CAIQSQGGTGELFF. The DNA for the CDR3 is TGCGCCATCCAGTCCCAAGGGGGCACCGGGGAGCTGTTTTTT.

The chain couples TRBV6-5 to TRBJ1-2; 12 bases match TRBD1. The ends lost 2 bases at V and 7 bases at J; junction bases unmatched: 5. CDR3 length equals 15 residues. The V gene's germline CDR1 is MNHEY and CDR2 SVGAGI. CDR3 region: CASSYRDRGRGGYTF. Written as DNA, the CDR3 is TGTGCCAGCAGTTACAGGGACAGGGGGCGGGGTGGCTACACCTTC.

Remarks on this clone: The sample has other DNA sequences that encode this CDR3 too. The CDR3 loop reads CASSLGGSTDTQYF. In DNA form, the CDR3 reads TGCGCCAGCAGCTTGGGTGGCAGCACAGATACGCAGTATTTT. The chain links TRBV5-1 to TRBJ2-3, with D uncertain. Trimming pared 0 bases from V and 0 bases from J, leaving 5 bases between. Germline V CDR1 and CDR2: SGHRS, YFSETQ. CDR3 length: 14 amino acids.

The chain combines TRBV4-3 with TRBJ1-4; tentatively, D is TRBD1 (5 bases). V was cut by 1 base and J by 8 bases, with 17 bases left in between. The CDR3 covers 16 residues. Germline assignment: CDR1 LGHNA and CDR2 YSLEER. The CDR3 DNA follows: TGCGCCAGCAGCCAAGCCTCGACAGCGAGGCGAGAAAAACTGTTTTTT. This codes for CASSQASTARREKLFF.

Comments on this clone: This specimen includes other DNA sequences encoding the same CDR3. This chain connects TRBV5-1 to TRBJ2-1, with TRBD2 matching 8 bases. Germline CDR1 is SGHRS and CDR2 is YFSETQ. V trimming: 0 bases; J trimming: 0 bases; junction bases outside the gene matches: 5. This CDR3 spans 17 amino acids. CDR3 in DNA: TGCGCCAGCAGCTTGGAGGCTAGCGGGTCCTCCTACAATGAGCAGTTCTTC. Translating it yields CASSLEASGSSYNEQFF. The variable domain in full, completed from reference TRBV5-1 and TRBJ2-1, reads KAGVTQTPRYLIKTRGQQVTLSCSPISGHRSVSWYQQTPGQGLQFLFEYFSETQRNKGNFPGRFSGRQFSNSRSEMNVSTLELGDSALYLCASSLEASGSSYNEQFFGPGTRLTVL.